The 16 T cell receptor beta chains listed next were all sequenced from one sample in a study of blood T cells in healthy people across ages. The authors ran a second PCR of about 7 to 12 cycles using a sample-barcoded 5' primer and a J-beta primer mix. TCRdb reprocessed the 5' RACE reads with MiXCR, giving one entry per CDR3 protein. Of almost 1 million distinct CDR3 sequences detected, just over 50% appear once; the ten largest clones hold around a fifth. Sequences were obtained from blood. Receptors originate from an older woman in good health.

This sequence joins TRBV28 and TRBJ2-3, with TRBD1 as a possible D gene (5 bases). Germline V lookup: CDR1 MDHEN, CDR2 SYDVKM. V was trimmed by 5 bases and J by 9 bases, leaving 15 bases between them. The CDR3 has 13 residues. The CDR3 bases are TGTGCCAGCAGTGCCCCAGGGTATCGCACGCAGTATTTT. Translated, it gives CASSAPGYRTQYF.

The rearrangement joins TRBV5-1 to TRBJ2-1; maybe TRBD2 (6 bases). Trimming cost V 3 bases and J 4 bases, with 17 bases left between them. Germline CDR1 SGHRS, CDR2 YFSETQ. The CDR3 is 16 amino acids. CDR3 sequence reads: CASSWDWGIGYNEQFF. CDR3 bases: TGCGCCAGCAGCTGGGACTGGGGGATTGGGTACAATGAGCAGTTCTTC.

This clonotype appeared a few times. The chain uses TRBV5-1 and TRBJ2-7; 10 positions agree with TRBD1. V lost 3 bases to trimming and J lost 7 bases; unmatched junction nucleotides: 10. The length of the CDR3 is 15 residues. The V gene's germline CDR1 is SGHRS and CDR2 YFSETQ. CDR3 in DNA: TGCGCCAGCAGCTCAACCGGGACAGGGGTGAAGGAGCAGTACTTC. Its protein is CASSSTGTGVKEQYF.

This sequence joins TRBV5-6 and TRBJ2-2, with a tentative D call TRBD1 (5 bases). CDR1 is SGHDT and CDR2 is YYEEEE in the germline V gene. CDR3 size: 15 residues. V was cut by 0 bases and J by 5 bases, with 11 bases left in between. The CDR3 DNA sequence: TGTGCCAGCAGCTTGGAAGGGGTTGTAACCGGGGAGCTGTTTTTT. Protein product: CASSLEGVVTGELFF.

The chain is built from TRBV7-6 and TRBJ2-3, with D perhaps being TRBD1 or TRBD2 (5 bases each). The germline V and J ends were trimmed by 3 bases and 4 bases, with 8 bases remaining between them. The germline V gene encodes CDR1 SGHVS and CDR2 FNYEAQ. CDR3 length: 13 amino acids. The CDR3 nucleotides are TGTGCCAGCAGCTTCCAGGGACCAGATACGCAGTATTTT. Its translation is CASSFQGPDTQYF.

This clonotype was picked up one time. The chain employs TRBV5-1 and TRBJ2-7; 10 bases are shared with TRBD1. Germline loops: CDR1 SGHRS, CDR2 YFSETQ. The CDR3 length is 16 residues. Germline trimming cut 1 base from V and 1 base from J; bases unmatched to any gene: 5. The CDR3 DNA follows: TGCGCCAGCAGCTTGTGGGGACAGGGGCAATCCTACGAGCAGTACTTC. This encodes CASSLWGQGQSYEQYF.

The rearrangement links TRBV11-2 to TRBJ2-1, with D uncertain. V was clipped by 2 bases and J by 6 bases, with 14 bases between them. CDR3 size: 15 residues. Germline CDR1 SGHAT, CDR2 FQNNGV. CDR3 in amino acids: CASSLLSATFNEQFF. The CDR3 DNA sequence: TGTGCCAGCAGCTTACTCAGTGCGACCTTCAATGAGCAGTTCTTC.

The rearrangement uses TRBV4-2 and TRBJ2-2; 8 nucleotides match TRBD2. In germline, CDR1 is LGHNA, CDR2 YNFKEQ. CDR3 size: 15 residues. V was clipped by 3 bases and J by 6 bases; unmatched bases: 6. CDR3 bases: TGTGCCAGCAGCCATGAAGCGGGAGAGGCCGGGGAGCTGTTTTTT. This sequence encodes CASSHEAGEAGELFF.

The rearrangement uses TRBV20-1 and TRBJ2-7; 7 positions agree with TRBD2. V lost 5 bases to trimming and J lost 0 bases; unmatched junction nucleotides: 7. Germline lookup yields CDR1 DFQATT and CDR2 SNEGSKA (reference sequence). The CDR3 runs 14 residues. CDR3 DNA sequence: TGCAGTGCTCGGGGACTATTGAGCTCCTACGAGCAGTACTTC. Its translation is CSARGLLSSYEQYF.

The J gene is TRBJ1-1, the V gene TRBV20-1; D gene uncertain. CDR3 size: 12 residues. Trimming cost V 3 bases and J 0 bases, with 5 bases left between them. Per the germline V gene, CDR1 is DFQATT and CDR2 is SNEGSKA (reference sequence). CDR3 loop: CSASGMNTEAFF. In DNA, the CDR3 is TGCAGTGCTAGCGGGATGAACACTGAAGCTTTCTTT.

The V gene is TRBV28, the J gene TRBJ1-4; the D gene is possibly TRBD1 (5 bases). The CDR3 loop spans 16 amino acids. Germline values: CDR1 MDHEN, CDR2 SYDVKM. V was trimmed by 5 bases and J by 0 bases, leaving 13 bases between them. The CDR3 is CASSDPGGATNEKLFF. The CDR3 DNA sequence: TGTGCCAGCAGTGATCCCGGAGGGGCAACTAATGAAAAACTGTTTTTT.

CDR3 in DNA: TGTGCCAGCAGTTTATGGCGGGAAGTCGGGGCCAACGTCCTGACTTTC. Translating gives CASSLWREVGANVLTF. This sequence joins TRBV28 and TRBJ2-6; D is possibly TRBD2 (6 bases). V shed 0 bases and J shed 4 bases, with 10 bases lying between them. In germline, CDR1 is MDHEN, CDR2 SYDVKM. This CDR3 spans 16 amino acids.

This clonotype was seen a few times. V and J are TRBV20-1 and TRBJ2-3; D is unresolved. This CDR3 is 13 amino acids long. CDR1 and CDR2 (germline): DFQATT, SNEGSKA (reference sequence). V lost 1 base and J 2 bases, leaving 7 bases between the germline ends. The CDR3 sequence: CSARGGVTDTQYF. The CDR3 nucleotides are TGCAGTGCTAGAGGCGGTGTCACAGATACGCAGTATTTT.

The rearrangement uses TRBV5-1 and TRBJ2-6, with 10 nucleotides matching TRBD2. V gave up 2 bases and J gave up 4 bases; unmatched junction bases: 6. This CDR3 contains 17 residues. Germline-derived CDR1 and CDR2 are SGHRS and YFSETQ. CDR3 amino acids: CASSLHSGRSGANVLTF. In DNA form, the CDR3 reads TGCGCCAGCAGCTTACATAGCGGGAGGTCGGGGGCCAACGTCCTGACTTTC.

In regard to this clonotype: Just one base apart from a much larger clone, this may be a read error. The rearrangement joins TRBV28 to TRBJ2-3; D uncertain. This CDR3 has 14 amino acids. CDR1 is MDHEN and CDR2 is SYDVKM in the germline V gene. V gave up 4 bases and J gave up 3 bases, with 11 bases separating them. CDR3 DNA: TGTGCCAGCAGTTCCTGGATAGGAACAGATACGCAGTATTTT. The encoded protein is CASSSWIGTDTQYF.

J is TRBJ2-4 and V is TRBV7-9; 8 nucleotides line up with TRBD1. TRBJ2-7 explains the end of the DNA better; the J call may be wrong. The CDR3 length is 15 residues. Germline V gene sequence: CDR1 SEHNR, CDR2 FQNEAQ (reference sequence). The CDR3 region is CASSLLTGVGYEQYF. The CDR3 DNA sequence: TGTGCCAGCAGCTTATTGACAGGGGTCGGTTACGAGCAGTACTTC.